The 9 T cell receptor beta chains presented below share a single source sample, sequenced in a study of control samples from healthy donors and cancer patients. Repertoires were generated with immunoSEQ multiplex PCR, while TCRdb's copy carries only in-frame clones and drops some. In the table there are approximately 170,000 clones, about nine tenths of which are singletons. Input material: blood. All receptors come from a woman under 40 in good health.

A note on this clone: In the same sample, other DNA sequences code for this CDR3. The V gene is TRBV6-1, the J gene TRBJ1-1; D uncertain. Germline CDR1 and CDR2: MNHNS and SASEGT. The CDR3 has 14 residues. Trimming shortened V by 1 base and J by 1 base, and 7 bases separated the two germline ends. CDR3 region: CASSEGPENTEAFF. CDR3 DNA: TGTGCCAGCAGTGAAGGGCCGGAGAACACTGAAGCTTTCTTT.

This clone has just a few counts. The CDR3 sequence: CASSLGGGETQYF. The CDR3 DNA reads as TGTGCCAGCAGCTTAGGAGGGGGTGAGACCCAGTACTTC. The chain recombines TRBV7-6 with TRBJ2-5, with D perhaps matching TRBD1 (6 bases). The germline gives CDR1 SGHVS, CDR2 FNYEAQ. The ends were cut back, 1 base at V and 5 bases at J, with 8 bases in the middle. This CDR3 is built from 13 residues.

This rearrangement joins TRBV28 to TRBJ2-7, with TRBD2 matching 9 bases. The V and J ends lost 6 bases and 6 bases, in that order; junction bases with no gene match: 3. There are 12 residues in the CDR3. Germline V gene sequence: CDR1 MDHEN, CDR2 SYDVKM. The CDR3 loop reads CASSRSGSEQYF. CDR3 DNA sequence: TGTGCCAGCAGCCGTAGCGGGAGCGAGCAGTACTTC.

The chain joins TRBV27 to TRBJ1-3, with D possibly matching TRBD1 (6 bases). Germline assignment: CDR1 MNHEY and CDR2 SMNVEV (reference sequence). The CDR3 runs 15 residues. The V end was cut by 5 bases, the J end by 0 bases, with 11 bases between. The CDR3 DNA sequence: TGTGCCAGCAGTACCGACAGGAGCTCTGGAAACACCATATATTTT. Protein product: CASSTDRSSGNTIYF.

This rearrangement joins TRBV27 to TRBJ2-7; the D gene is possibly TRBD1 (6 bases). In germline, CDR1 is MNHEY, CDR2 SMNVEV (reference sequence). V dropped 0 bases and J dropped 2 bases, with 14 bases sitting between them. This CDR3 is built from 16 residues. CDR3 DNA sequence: TGTGCCAGCAGTTTATCGGACGCCAGGGGTCCCTACGAGCAGTACTTC. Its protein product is CASSLSDARGPYEQYF.

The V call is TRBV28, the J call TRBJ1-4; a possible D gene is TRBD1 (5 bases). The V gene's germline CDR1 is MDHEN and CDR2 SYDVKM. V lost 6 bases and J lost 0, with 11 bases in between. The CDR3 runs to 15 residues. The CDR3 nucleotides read TGTGCCAGCAGCCCGGGAGGGGCAACTAATGAAAAACTGTTTTTT. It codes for CASSPGGATNEKLFF.

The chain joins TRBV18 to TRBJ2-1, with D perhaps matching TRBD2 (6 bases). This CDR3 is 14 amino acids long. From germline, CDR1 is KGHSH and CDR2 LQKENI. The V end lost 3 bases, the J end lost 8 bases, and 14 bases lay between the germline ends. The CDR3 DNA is TGTGCCAGCTCACCGGAACTAGCTGGGGATGAGCAGTTCTTC. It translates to CASSPELAGDEQFF.

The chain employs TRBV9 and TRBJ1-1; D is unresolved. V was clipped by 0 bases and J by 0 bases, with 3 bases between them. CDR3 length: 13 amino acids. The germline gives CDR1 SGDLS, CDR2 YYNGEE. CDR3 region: CASSVEVNTEAFF. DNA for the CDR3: TGTGCCAGCAGCGTAGAGGTGAACACTGAAGCTTTCTTT.

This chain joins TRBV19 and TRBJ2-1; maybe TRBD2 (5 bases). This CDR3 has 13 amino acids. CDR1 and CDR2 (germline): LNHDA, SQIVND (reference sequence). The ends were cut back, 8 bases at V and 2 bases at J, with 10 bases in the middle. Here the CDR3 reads CASSPGTYNEQFF. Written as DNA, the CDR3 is TGTGCCAGTTCTCCGGGGACCTACAATGAGCAGTTCTTC.